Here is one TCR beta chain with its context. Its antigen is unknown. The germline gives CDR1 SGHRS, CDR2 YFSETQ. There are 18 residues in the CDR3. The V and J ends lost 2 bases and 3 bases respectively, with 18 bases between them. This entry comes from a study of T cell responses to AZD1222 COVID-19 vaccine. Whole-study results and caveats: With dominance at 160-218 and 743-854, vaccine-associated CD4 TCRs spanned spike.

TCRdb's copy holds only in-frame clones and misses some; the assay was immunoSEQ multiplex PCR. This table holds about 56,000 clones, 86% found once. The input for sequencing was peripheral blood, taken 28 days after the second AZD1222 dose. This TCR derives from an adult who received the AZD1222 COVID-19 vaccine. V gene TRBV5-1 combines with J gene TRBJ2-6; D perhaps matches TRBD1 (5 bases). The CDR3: CASSFVGATSGGANVLTF. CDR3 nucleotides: TGCGCCAGCAGCTTCGTTGGGGCTACCTCTGGTGGGGCCAACGTCCTGACTTTC.